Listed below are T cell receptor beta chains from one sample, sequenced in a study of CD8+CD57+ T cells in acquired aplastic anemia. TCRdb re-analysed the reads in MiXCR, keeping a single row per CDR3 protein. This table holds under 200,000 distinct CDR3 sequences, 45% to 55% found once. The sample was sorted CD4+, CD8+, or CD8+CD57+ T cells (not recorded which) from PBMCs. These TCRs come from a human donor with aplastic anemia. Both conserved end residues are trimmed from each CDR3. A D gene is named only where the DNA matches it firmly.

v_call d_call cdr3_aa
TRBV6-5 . ASSCSVAVQETQY
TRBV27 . ASSLSSGEVPYEQY
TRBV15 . ATSRDLGLNKYEQY
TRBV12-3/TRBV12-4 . ASSSLVRAEGADTQY
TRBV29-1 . SVSLQGSLYNEQF
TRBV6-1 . ATRRGQSYEQY
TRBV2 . ASRGRVETQY
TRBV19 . ASSYPGQGYNEQF
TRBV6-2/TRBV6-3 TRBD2 ASGRAGGNYNEQF
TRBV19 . ASSIGTGTYEQY
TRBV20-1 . SARPAEGRAY
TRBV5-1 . ASSSTPDRSYEQY
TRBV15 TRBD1 ATSRDNRGRGQY
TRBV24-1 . ATSDTGREQY
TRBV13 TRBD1 ASSEPGQGYTEAF
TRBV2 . ASSEGQGNTGELF
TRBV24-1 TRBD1 AASDSGQGFDEQF
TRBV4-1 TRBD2 ASSQLTSGSLYEQY
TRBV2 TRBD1 ASGTTTGGDYEQY
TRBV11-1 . ASSFGPSPQETQY
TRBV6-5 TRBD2 ASRGLAEETQY
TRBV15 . ATSSPRRGSLYGYT
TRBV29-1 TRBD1 SVAGGLYNEQF
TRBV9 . ASSGRAFDTEAF
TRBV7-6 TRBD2 ASSLGLAGVDEQF
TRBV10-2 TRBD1 ASSPLRQGLTSPLH